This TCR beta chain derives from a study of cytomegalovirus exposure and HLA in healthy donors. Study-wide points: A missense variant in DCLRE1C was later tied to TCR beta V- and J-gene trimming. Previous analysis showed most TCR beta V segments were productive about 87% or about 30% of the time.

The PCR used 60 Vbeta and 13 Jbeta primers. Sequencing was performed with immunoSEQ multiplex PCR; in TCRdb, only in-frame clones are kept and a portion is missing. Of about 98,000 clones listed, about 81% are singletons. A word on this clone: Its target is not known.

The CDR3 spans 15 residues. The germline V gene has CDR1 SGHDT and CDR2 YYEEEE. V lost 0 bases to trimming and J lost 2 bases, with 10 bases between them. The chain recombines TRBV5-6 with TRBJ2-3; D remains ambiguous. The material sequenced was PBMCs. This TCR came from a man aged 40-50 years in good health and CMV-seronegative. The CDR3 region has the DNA TGTGCCAGCAGCTTGGCACCGGGTCTCACAGATACGCAGTATTTT. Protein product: CASSLAPGLTDTQYF.